One sample yielded the 4 T cell receptor beta chains listed below, sequenced in a study of OX40 agonist ivuxolimab in advanced cancers. Clones were read by immunoSEQ multiplex PCR, and TCRdb kept only the in-frame ones, dropping some. The table lists 50,000 to 60,000 clones, around 90% of them singletons. The material was CD4+ or CD8+ T cells sorted from blood, obtained in a trial of the OX40 agonist ivuxolimab. The receptors were sampled from an adult with an advanced solid tumor such as melanoma, head and neck, liver or kidney cancer.

The chain has TRBV27 and TRBJ1-2, with 10 bases lining up with TRBD1. Germline lookup yields CDR1 MNHEY and CDR2 SMNVEV (reference sequence). V lost 6 bases and J lost 7; bases outside the gene matches: 11. There are 15 residues in the CDR3. The CDR3 sequence: CASRHGGTGDPGYTF. DNA for the CDR3: TGTGCCAGCAGACACGGAGGGACAGGGGATCCTGGCTACACCTTC.

This chain links TRBV21-1 with TRBJ1-1; no check of the table's D call, TRBD1, against the DNA was made. TRBV21-1 is reported as a pseudogene. This CDR3 has 12 amino acids. CDR3 nucleotide sequence: TGTGCCAGCAGCTCCCCCTGGACAGAAGCTTTCTTT. Protein: CASSSPWTEAFF.

The chain uses TRBV5-5 and TRBJ2-3; 7 nucleotides line up with TRBD2. This CDR3 spans 15 amino acids. Unmatched junction bases numbered 6, after V lost 4 bases and J lost 1 base. Germline values: CDR1 SGHKS, CDR2 YYEKEE (reference sequence). The chain's CDR3 is CASSNILAGTDTQYF. For the CDR3, the DNA is TGTGCCAGCAGCAACATTCTAGCGGGCACAGATACGCAGTATTTT.

This clone showed up just once. This chain uses TRBV19 with TRBJ2-3; possible D gene TRBD2, 6 bases. The germline CDR1 and CDR2 sequences are LNHDA and SQIVND (reference sequence). Between the trimmed V and J ends, which lost 9 bases and 2 bases, there was a span of 18 bases. The CDR3 covers 15 residues. This CDR3 is CASNLGTHNTDTQYF. In DNA, the CDR3 is TGTGCCAGCAATCTCGGGACTCACAACACAGATACGCAGTATTTT. The whole variable domain, filled in from reference TRBV19 and TRBJ2-3, reads DGGITQSPKYLFRKEGQNVTLSCEQNLNHDAMYWYRQDPGQGLRLIYYSQIVNDFQKGDIAEGYSVSREKKESFPLTVTSAQKNPTAFYLCASNLGTHNTDTQYFGPGTRLTVL.